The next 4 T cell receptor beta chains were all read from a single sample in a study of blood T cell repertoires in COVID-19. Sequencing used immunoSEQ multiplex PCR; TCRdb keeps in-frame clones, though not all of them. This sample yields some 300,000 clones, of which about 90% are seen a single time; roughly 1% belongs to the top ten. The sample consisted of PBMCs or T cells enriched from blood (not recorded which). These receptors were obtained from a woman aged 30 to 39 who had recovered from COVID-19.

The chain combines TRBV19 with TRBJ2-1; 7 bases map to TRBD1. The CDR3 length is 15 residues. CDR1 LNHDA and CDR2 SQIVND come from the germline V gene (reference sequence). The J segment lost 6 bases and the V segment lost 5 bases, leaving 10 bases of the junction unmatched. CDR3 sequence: CASSPQGRNVNEQFF. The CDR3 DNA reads TGTGCCAGTAGTCCACAGGGGCGCAATGTCAATGAGCAGTTCTTC.

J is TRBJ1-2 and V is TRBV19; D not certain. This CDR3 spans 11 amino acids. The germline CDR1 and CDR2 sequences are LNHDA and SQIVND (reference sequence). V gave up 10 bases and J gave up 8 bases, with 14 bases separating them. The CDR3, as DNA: TGTGCCACCGAGGTCTCTGGAGGCTACACCTTC. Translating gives CATEVSGGYTF. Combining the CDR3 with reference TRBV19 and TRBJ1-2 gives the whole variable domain DGGITQSPKYLFRKEGQNVTLSCEQNLNHDAMYWYRQDPGQGLRLIYYSQIVNDFQKGDIAEGYSVSREKKESFPLTVTSAQKNPTAFYLCATEVSGGYTFGSGTRLTVV.

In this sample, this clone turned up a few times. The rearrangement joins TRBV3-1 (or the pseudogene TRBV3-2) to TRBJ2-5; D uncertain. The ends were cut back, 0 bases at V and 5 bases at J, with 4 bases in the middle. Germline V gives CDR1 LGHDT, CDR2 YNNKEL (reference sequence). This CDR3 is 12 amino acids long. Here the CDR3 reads CASSQDMETQYF. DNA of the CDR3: TGTGCCAGCAGCCAAGATATGGAGACCCAGTACTTC.

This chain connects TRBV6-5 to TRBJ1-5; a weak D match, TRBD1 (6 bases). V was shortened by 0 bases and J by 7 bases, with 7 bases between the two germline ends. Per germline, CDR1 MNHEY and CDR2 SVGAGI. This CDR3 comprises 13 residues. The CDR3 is CASSYSRGQPQHF. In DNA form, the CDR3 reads TGTGCCAGCAGTTACTCGAGGGGGCAGCCCCAGCATTTT.